What follows are 4 T cell receptor beta chains derived from one specimen sequenced in a study of blood T cell repertoires in COVID-19. Produced via immunoSEQ multiplex PCR; TCRdb's table is partial and in-frame only. The profile covers fewer than 200,000 clones, with approximately 90% appearing a single time and 20% to 30% taken by the ten largest. Input material: peripheral blood. The receptor set was obtained from a man between 60 and 75 years old with acute or convalescent COVID-19.

This chain joins TRBV7-2 and TRBJ1-1, with TRBD1 matching over 7 bases. The germline V gene encodes CDR1 SGHTA and CDR2 FQGNSA. The length of the CDR3 is 15 residues. V shed 5 bases and J 5 bases; nucleotides not matched to a gene: 11. The CDR3 is CASSLTGAVGTEAFF. CDR3 sequence (DNA): TGTGCCAGCAGCCTAACAGGGGCGGTGGGAACTGAAGCTTTCTTT.

V usage is TRBV7-8 and J usage is TRBJ2-2; 7 positions agree with TRBD1. The CDR3 has 16 residues. Germline V gene lookup returns CDR1 SGHVS and CDR2 FQNEAQ. The trim removed 1 base at V and 5 bases at J, leaving 7 bases unmatched. This CDR3 reads CASSLGVTGRTGELFF. The CDR3 nucleotides read TGTGCCAGCAGCTTAGGGGTGACAGGGCGAACCGGGGAGCTGTTTTTT. The whole variable domain, remainder taken from reference TRBV7-8 and TRBJ2-2, is GAGVSQSPRYKVAKRGQDVALRCDPISGHVSLFWYQQALGQGPEFLTYFQNEAQLDKSGLPSDRFFAERPEGSVSTLKIQRTQQEDSAVYLCASSLGVTGRTGELFFGEGSRLTVL.

This clone was counted only a few times. V is TRBV9 and J is TRBJ1-2, with a tentative D call TRBD1 (5 bases). CDR1 SGDLS and CDR2 YYNGEE come from the germline V gene. The CDR3 extends over 15 amino acids. The V gene lost 4 bases and the J gene lost 1 base, with 14 bases spanning the gap. The CDR3 DNA reads as TGTGCCAGCAGCCCAAGACAGCTCGTTAACTATGGCTACACCTTC. Translated, it gives CASSPRQLVNYGYTF. The full variable domain, its missing parts supplied by reference TRBV9 and TRBJ1-2, is DSGVTQTPKHLITATGQRVTLRCSPRSGDLSVYWYQQSLDQGLQFLIQYYNGEERAKGNILERFSAQQFPDLHSELNLSSLELGDSALYFCASSPRQLVNYGYTFGSGTRLTVV.

The rearrangement uses TRBV7-9 and TRBJ2-1; 9 bases are shared with TRBD2. The CDR3 extends over 14 amino acids. V trimming: 4 bases; J trimming: 6 bases; junction bases outside the gene matches: 4. Per germline, CDR1 SEHNR and CDR2 FQNEAQ (reference sequence). The CDR3 sequence is CASSSGLAPNEQFF. CDR3 nucleotides: TGTGCCAGCAGCTCTGGACTAGCGCCCAATGAGCAGTTCTTC.